Below, 10 T cell receptor beta chains from the same sample are listed, as sequenced in a study of control samples from healthy donors and cancer patients. Generated by immunoSEQ multiplex PCR, the TCRdb table keeps only in-frame clones and is missing some. This table holds some 200,000 clones, over 80% found once. What was sequenced was blood. These receptors came from a man between 18 and 29 years old in good health.

This clone was observed a handful of times. V gene TRBV6-1 combines with J gene TRBJ2-1; 9 bases align to TRBD2. Germline CDR1 reads MNHNS; CDR2 reads SASEGT. This CDR3 region has 15 residues. Germline trimming cut 2 bases from V and 7 bases from J; bases unmatched to any gene: 6. The CDR3 DNA is TGTGCCAGCAGTGAAAACCTAGCGGGGCGGAATGAGCAGTTCTTC. Encoded protein: CASSENLAGRNEQFF.

The chain carries TRBV24-1 and TRBJ2-1; no clear D. Germline assignment: CDR1 KGHDR and CDR2 SFDVKD. This CDR3 has 17 residues. The V gene lost 1 base and the J gene lost 5 bases, with 17 bases spanning the gap. In DNA, the CDR3 is TGTGCCACCAGTGATTTCCCAGGTCCTCCCGAGGACAATGAGCAGTTCTTC. Amino acids: CATSDFPGPPEDNEQFF.

The chain links TRBV6-5 to TRBJ2-7; TRBD1 agrees at 8 bases. Losses at the gene ends were 7 bases for V and 5 bases for J; bases not matched to a gene: 10. The CDR3 runs to 14 residues. Germline V CDR1 and CDR2: MNHEY, SVGAGI. The DNA for the CDR3 is TGTGCCAGCACCTTAACGGACAGGGACAACGAGCAGTACTTC. It yields the protein CASTLTDRDNEQYF.

The chain employs TRBV15 and TRBJ2-2; unclear D gene. The V gene lost 0 bases and the J gene lost 7 bases, with 6 bases spanning the gap. Germline assignment: CDR1 LNHNV and CDR2 YYDKDF (reference sequence). The CDR3 is 13 amino acids. The CDR3, as DNA: TGTGCCACCAGCAGAGACTGGGGCGGGGAGCTGTTTTTT. As protein: CATSRDWGGELFF. The full variable domain, rest sourced from reference TRBV15 and TRBJ2-2, is DAMVIQNPRYQVTQFGKPVTLSCSQTLNHNVMYWYQQKSSQAPKLLFHYYDKDFNNEADTPDNFQSRRPNTSFCFLDIRSPGLGDTAMYLCATSRDWGGELFFGEGSRLTVL.

This clone appeared a single time. This chain connects TRBV6-6 to TRBJ1-2, with 8 bases fitting TRBD1. Germline CDR1 reads MNHNY; CDR2 reads SVGAGI (reference sequence). The V and J ends lost 10 bases and 0 bases, in that order; junction bases with no gene match: 4. The length of the CDR3 is 13 residues. The CDR3 DNA reads TGTGCCACTCGGACAGGGACTAACTATGGCTACACCTTC. Translation: CATRTGTNYGYTF.

The J gene is TRBJ2-1, the V gene TRBV6-1; 9 bases fit TRBD2. The CDR3 is 18 amino acids. V trimming: 4 bases; J trimming: 1 base; junction bases outside the gene matches: 11. The V gene's germline CDR1 is MNHNS and CDR2 SASEGT. The CDR3 DNA reads as TGTGCCAGCAGTGCCGCGGCGGGGGGGCCCAGGTCCTACAATGAGCAGTTCTTC. Amino acid sequence: CASSAAAGGPRSYNEQFF.

The chain employs TRBV21-1 and TRBJ2-2. TRBV21-1 is recorded as a pseudogene. This CDR3 has 15 amino acids. The CDR3 loop is CASSMGGGGTGELFF. The CDR3 DNA reads TGTGCCAGCAGCATGGGGGGCGGTGGCACCGGGGAGCTGTTTTTT.

V gene TRBV28 combines with J gene TRBJ1-2; the D gene is possibly TRBD1 (5 bases). Germline CDR1 MDHEN, CDR2 SYDVKM. The CDR3 loop spans 16 amino acids. The V and J ends lost 4 bases and 0 bases respectively, with 15 bases between them. The CDR3 loop is CASSSAQDSPNYGYTF. The CDR3 bases are TGTGCCAGCAGTTCCGCTCAAGACAGTCCTAACTATGGCTACACCTTC.

The chain employs TRBV30 and TRBJ1-4; D gene ambiguous. Trimming took off 1 base at V and 8 bases at J, with 14 bases between the two ends. The CDR3 sequence is 14 residues long. CDR1 and CDR2 (germline): GTSNPN, SVGIG (reference sequence). CDR3 coding DNA: TGTGCCTGGAGTGAAATCCCCTATCGAGAAAAACTGTTTTTT. This codes for CAWSEIPYREKLFF.

CDR3 loop: CASSLGQSNTGELFF. CDR3 DNA sequence: TGTGCCAGCAGCCTCGGACAGTCGAACACCGGGGAGCTGTTTTTT. The chain is built from TRBV4-2 and TRBJ2-2, with D perhaps matching TRBD1 (6 bases). The CDR3 has 15 residues. From germline, CDR1 is LGHNA and CDR2 YNFKEQ. Trimming removed 4 bases at V and 0 bases at J, with 9 bases between.